The source of this T cell receptor (beta chain) is a study of tumor and adjacent non-tumor tissue in lung cancer. Study information: The patients, 10 or so men and roughly 5 women, were about 31 to 76 with stage I to III disease.

Study results and limitations: TCR diversity was significantly greater in tumor than normal lung tissue. Tumor TCR diversity, when higher, was linked to shorter survival.

Points on this clonotype: Its antigen remains unknown. One end of the junction varies from germline; a read error may be responsible.

A modified ARM-PCR protocol with three rounds of nested PCR amplified TCRbeta. TCRdb passed the multiplex PCR reads through MiXCR, listing each CDR3 protein once. Here the sample spans some 80,000 distinct CDR3 sequences, about two thirds being singletons. This CDR3 spans 14 amino acids. Per the germline V gene, CDR1 is MGHRA and CDR2 is YSYEKL. This sample's RNA came from whole unsorted tissue. The chain couples TRBV4-1 to TRBJ2-7; D might be TRBD1 (5 bases). Specimen: lung tumor tissue. The TCR comes from a woman in her thirties or forties with non-small cell lung cancer. In DNA, the CDR3 is TGCGCCTGCAGCCAAGATACAGGCGTCTACGAGCAGTACTTC. Protein sequence: CACSQDTGVYEQYF.